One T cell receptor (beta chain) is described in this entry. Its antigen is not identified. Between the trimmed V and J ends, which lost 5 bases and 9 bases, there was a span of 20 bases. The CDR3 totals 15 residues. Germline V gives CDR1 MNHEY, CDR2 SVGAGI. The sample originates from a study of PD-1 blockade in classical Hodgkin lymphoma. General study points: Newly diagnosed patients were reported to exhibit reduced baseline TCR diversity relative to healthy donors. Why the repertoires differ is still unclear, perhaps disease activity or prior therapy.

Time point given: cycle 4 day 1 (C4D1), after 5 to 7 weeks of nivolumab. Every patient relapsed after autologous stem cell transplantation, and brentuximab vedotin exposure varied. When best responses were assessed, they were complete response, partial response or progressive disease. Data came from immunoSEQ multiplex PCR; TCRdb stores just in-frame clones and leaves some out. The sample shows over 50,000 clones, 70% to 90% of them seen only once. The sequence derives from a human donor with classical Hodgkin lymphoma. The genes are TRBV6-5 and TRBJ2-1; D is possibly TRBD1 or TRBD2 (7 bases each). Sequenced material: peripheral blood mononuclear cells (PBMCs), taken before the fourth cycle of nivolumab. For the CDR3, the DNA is TGTGCCAGCAGTACCACAACGGCAGGGGGGGGTGAGCAGTTCTTC. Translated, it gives CASSTTTAGGGEQFF.